Each of the 30 T cell receptor beta chains below was sequenced from the same sample in a study of blood T cell repertoires in COVID-19. The data were produced by immunoSEQ multiplex PCR, yet TCRdb's version contains in-frame clones alone and is incomplete. Here the sample spans over 110,000 clones, 79% being singletons. The sample comprised peripheral blood. All receptors derive from a man aged 60 to 69 with acute or convalescent COVID-19.

The chain has TRBV30 and TRBJ2-3; D is uncertain. Trimming removed 0 bases at V and 2 bases at J, with 9 bases between. CDR3 length: 14 amino acids. Germline V gives CDR1 GTSNPN, CDR2 SVGIG (reference sequence). CDR3 nucleotide sequence: TGTGCCTGGAGTGTGGAGTCCGTCACAGATACGCAGTATTTT. Translated, it gives CAWSVESVTDTQYF.

The gene calls are TRBV19 and TRBJ1-2, with 8 positions matching TRBD1. V lost 6 bases and J lost 4; bases outside the gene matches: 7. This CDR3 contains 14 residues. Germline CDR1 is LNHDA and CDR2 is SQIVND (reference sequence). CDR3 in DNA: TGTGCCAGTAGCCGTGACAGGGGCTCCTATGGCTACACCTTC. Protein sequence: CASSRDRGSYGYTF.

This rearrangement joins TRBV9 to TRBJ2-5; 9 bases are a match to TRBD2. CDR3 length: 16 residues. The germline V gene encodes CDR1 SGDLS and CDR2 YYNGEE. V shed 1 base and J 0 bases; nucleotides not matched to a gene: 4. The CDR3 bases are TGTGCCAGCAGCGTATCTTTAGCGGGGGACCAAGAGACCCAGTACTTC. This codes for CASSVSLAGDQETQYF.

This chain uses TRBV19 with TRBJ2-2, with 16 bases aligning to TRBD2. Germline CDR1 is LNHDA and CDR2 is SQIVND (reference sequence). The CDR3 is 18 amino acids. Losses at the gene ends were 7 bases for V and 5 bases for J; bases not matched to a gene: 10. The CDR3 region has the DNA TGTGCCAGTACCCCGGGACTAGCGGGAGGGCGAGCGACCGGGGAGCTGTTTTTT. Residues: CASTPGLAGGRATGELFF.

This clone was found a few times. The chain couples TRBV11-2 to TRBJ2-7, with 10 nucleotides matching TRBD2. From germline, CDR1 is SGHAT and CDR2 FQNNGV. Losses at the gene ends were 0 bases for V and 3 bases for J; bases not matched to a gene: 5. The CDR3 covers 16 residues. CDR3 sequence: CASSLDTSGTRYEQYF. In DNA form, the CDR3 reads TGTGCCAGCAGCTTAGACACTAGCGGGACCCGCTACGAGCAGTACTTC. The full variable domain, with the rest looked up from reference TRBV11-2 and TRBJ2-7, is EAGVAQSPRYKIIEKRQSVAFWCNPISGHATLYWYQQILGQGPKLLIQFQNNGVVDDSQLPKDRFSAERLKGVDSTLKIQPAKLEDSAVYLCASSLDTSGTRYEQYFGPGTRLTVT.

The gene calls are TRBV9 and TRBJ2-3; a possible D gene is TRBD1 (5 bases). The CDR3 is made up of 13 amino acids. V dropped 5 bases and J dropped 3 bases, with 10 bases sitting between them. Germline CDR1 is SGDLS and CDR2 is YYNGEE. This CDR3 reads CASSRAGTDTQYF. In nucleotides, the CDR3 is TGTGCCAGCAGTCGGGCAGGGACAGATACGCAGTATTTT.

The CDR3 DNA is TGTGCCACCAGCAGAGGAGCCAGGGTGAATTCACCCCTCCACTTT. Residues: CATSRGARVNSPLHF. This chain uses TRBV15 with TRBJ1-6; weak D call: TRBD1 (5 bases). Deletions cut 1 base from V and 7 bases from J, with 11 bases between. The CDR3 is 15 amino acids. CDR1 is LNHNV, CDR2 YYDKDF, per germline (reference sequence).

Turning to this clone: An end of the junction differs from the germline gene, which may be a read error. The chain uses TRBV7-7 and TRBJ2-2, with D unclear. CDR1 is SSHAT and CDR2 is FNYEAQ in the germline V gene (reference sequence). The CDR3 is made up of 16 amino acids. The CDR3 DNA is TGTGCTAGCAGCTTAGAGGCAGGATTGAACACCGGGGAGCTGTTTTTT. It specifies CASSLEAGLNTGELFF.

The V call is TRBV5-4, the J call TRBJ2-2; D perhaps matches TRBD2 (6 bases). Per germline, CDR1 SGHNT and CDR2 YYREEE (reference sequence). This CDR3 region has 19 residues. Trimming removed 1 base from V and 2 bases from J, with 21 bases in between. The CDR3 coding sequence is TGTGCCAGCAGCTTGTATGCTGGGACTTCGGAACTAAACACCGGGGAGCTGTTTTTT. Its protein is CASSLYAGTSELNTGELFF. Drawing the rest from reference TRBV5-4 and TRBJ2-2, the complete variable domain is ETGVTQSPTHLIKTRGQQVTLRCSSQSGHNTVSWYQQALGQGPQFIFQYYREEENGRGNFPPRFSGLQFPNYSSELNVNALELDDSALYLCASSLYAGTSELNTGELFFGEGSRLTVL.

The chain employs TRBV28 and TRBJ2-5; 7 bases are a match to TRBD2. The junction had 9 bases not matched to a gene; V was cut back by 7 bases and J by 7 bases. The CDR3 has 13 residues. Germline loops: CDR1 MDHEN, CDR2 SYDVKM. The CDR3 DNA follows: TGTGCCAGCATGCCGGGGGGTCCATGGACCCAGTACTTC. It yields the protein CASMPGGPWTQYF. Looking up the rest from reference TRBV28 and TRBJ2-5 gives the full variable domain: DVKVTQSSRYLVKRTGEKVFLECVQDMDHENMFWYRQDPGLGLRLIYFSYDVKMKEKGDIPEGYSVSREKKERFSLILESASTNQTSMYLCASMPGGPWTQYFGPGTRLLVL.

The chain carries TRBV2 and TRBJ1-4, with D perhaps TRBD1 (5 bases). With 5 bases removed from V and 7 bases from J, the gap between germline ends came to 11 bases. There are 13 residues in the CDR3. Germline values: CDR1 SNHLY, CDR2 FYNNEI. The CDR3 nucleotides read TGTGCCAGCAGTAATTCCGGGGGTGAAAAACTGTTTTTT. This translates into CASSNSGGEKLFF.

The V and J genes are TRBV1 and TRBJ2-7; whether TRBD1, the table's D call, matches the DNA was not checked. TRBV1 is termed a pseudogene. CDR3 size: 15 residues. The CDR3: CTSSQEGVLTYEQYF. DNA for the CDR3: TGCACCAGCAGCCAAGAGGGCGTACTGACCTACGAGCAGTACTTC.

The gene calls are TRBV5-8 and TRBJ2-1, with TRBD2 matching 8 bases. CDR3 length: 17 amino acids. Germline loops: CDR1 SGHTS, CDR2 YDEGEE. V lost 4 bases and J lost 0; bases outside the gene matches: 9. As DNA, the CDR3 is TGTGCCAGCAGCATAGGACTAGCCGAAAGCTCCTACAATGAGCAGTTCTTC. Encoded protein: CASSIGLAESSYNEQFF.

This chain joins TRBV12-3 or TRBV12-4 and TRBJ1-2; possibly TRBD1 for D (5 bases). This CDR3 is 13 amino acids long. V lost 1 base and J lost 6, with 9 bases in between. CDR3 DNA: TGTGCCAGCAGTTTAGTATCGGGGGATGGCTACACCTTC. Encoded protein: CASSLVSGDGYTF.

The chain has TRBV3-1 (or the pseudogene TRBV3-2) and TRBJ1-3, with D possibly being TRBD1 (5 bases). The V gene lost 1 base and the J gene lost 9 bases, with 10 bases spanning the gap. Germline V lookup: CDR1 LGHDT, CDR2 YNNKEL (reference sequence). The CDR3 is 13 residues long. The CDR3 loop is CASSQGLGGTIYF. As DNA, the CDR3 is TGTGCCAGCAGCCAAGGACTCGGGGGCACCATATATTTT.

This clone appeared a single time. This CDR3 is CASSLGTGVPDTQYF. DNA of the CDR3: TGCGCCAGCAGCTTGGGGACGGGGGTCCCAGATACGCAGTATTTT. The genes are TRBV5-1 and TRBJ2-3, with a possible D match to TRBD2 (6 bases). Deletions cut 0 bases from V and 4 bases from J, with 12 bases between. The V gene's germline CDR1 is SGHRS and CDR2 YFSETQ. The CDR3 runs to 15 residues.

This clone has just one count. A much larger clone is a single base away; this may be a read error. The chain has TRBV10-3 and TRBJ2-7; no firm D call. Germline CDR1 and CDR2: ENHRY and SYGVKD. V lost 3 bases, J lost 3 bases, and 3 bases lay in between. This CDR3 is 11 amino acids long. The CDR3 region has the DNA TGTGCCATCAGTGACAGCTACGAGCAGTACTTC. Translating it yields CAISDSYEQYF.

V is TRBV7-2 and J is TRBJ1-5; no definite D call. V was pared by 3 bases and J by 1 base, with 7 bases between. The CDR3 contains 14 residues. CDR1 SGHTA and CDR2 FQGNSA come from the germline V gene. CDR3 DNA sequence: TGTGCCAGCAGCTTTGACGGGAGCAATCAGCCCCAGCATTTT. Its protein is CASSFDGSNQPQHF.

J is TRBJ2-7 and V is TRBV7-8, with 14 bases identical to TRBD2. V gave up 4 bases and J gave up 6 bases; unmatched junction bases: 5. The CDR3 has 15 amino acids. Germline V gene lookup returns CDR1 SGHVS and CDR2 FQNEAQ. The CDR3 nucleotides are TGTGCCAGCAGCTCGACGGGACTAGCGGGAGTCGAGCAGTACTTC. Translating gives CASSSTGLAGVEQYF. Complete variable domain (other parts from reference TRBV7-8 and TRBJ2-7): GAGVSQSPRYKVAKRGQDVALRCDPISGHVSLFWYQQALGQGPEFLTYFQNEAQLDKSGLPSDRFFAERPEGSVSTLKIQRTQQEDSAVYLCASSSTGLAGVEQYFGPGTRLTVT.

V usage is TRBV19 and J usage is TRBJ1-1; D perhaps matches TRBD1 (6 bases). V lost 1 base and J 6 bases, leaving 15 bases between the germline ends. The CDR3 covers 15 residues. CDR1 is LNHDA, CDR2 SQIVND, per germline (reference sequence). The CDR3 loop is CASSIGRGAFAEAFF. DNA of the CDR3: TGTGCCAGTAGTATAGGCAGGGGAGCTTTCGCTGAAGCTTTCTTT.

The rearrangement links TRBV10-3 to TRBJ1-4; the D gene is possibly TRBD1 (5 bases). From germline, CDR1 is ENHRY and CDR2 SYGVKD. The CDR3 length is 14 residues. Trimming took 11 bases from V and 0 from J, leaving 13 bases between them. CDR3 region: CAVGGGATNEKLFF. As DNA, the CDR3 is TGTGCCGTCGGGGGTGGAGCAACTAATGAAAAACTGTTTTTT.

The chain recombines TRBV6-5 with TRBJ1-6, with D tentatively TRBD1 (6 bases). CDR1 and CDR2 from the germline V gene are MNHEY and SVGAGI. Trimming left V 5 bases short and J 7 bases short, with 15 bases between. CDR3 length: 15 amino acids. The CDR3 DNA reads TGTGCCAGCAGTCCTACAGGGATCCCCAATTCACCCCTCCACTTT. Residues: CASSPTGIPNSPLHF.

This clone was counted a single time. The chain carries TRBV25-1 and TRBJ2-1, with 9 bases fitting TRBD2. V shed 2 bases and J 0 bases; nucleotides not matched to a gene: 2. The length of the CDR3 is 16 residues. The germline V gene encodes CDR1 MGHDK and CDR2 SYGVNS. The DNA of the CDR3 is TGTGCCAGCAGTGAACATAGCGGGAGCTCCTACAATGAGCAGTTCTTC. Translating it yields CASSEHSGSSYNEQFF.

The rearrangement uses TRBV24-1 and TRBJ1-1, with 7 positions matching TRBD1. J was trimmed by 0 bases and V by 7 bases; bases with no gene match: 4. The germline V gene has CDR1 KGHDR and CDR2 SFDVKD. The CDR3 is 14 residues long. The CDR3 DNA reads as TGTGCCACCAGGGCAGGGGGACTGAACACTGAAGCTTTCTTT. This sequence encodes CATRAGGLNTEAFF.

The chain joins TRBV7-9 to TRBJ2-1; TRBD2 agrees at 11 bases. The CDR3 extends over 15 amino acids. Unmatched junction bases numbered 9, after V lost 5 bases and J lost 9 bases. Germline lookup yields CDR1 SEHNR and CDR2 FQNEAQ (reference sequence). The CDR3 DNA sequence: TGTGCCAGCAGCACCATTAGCGGGAGGGTTAGTGAGCAGTTCTTC. Protein product: CASSTISGRVSEQFF.

This chain uses TRBV6-2 or TRBV6-3 with TRBJ2-3; no firm D call. Germline V lookup: CDR1 MNHEY, CDR2 SVGEGT. Trimming removed 5 bases at V and 7 bases at J, with 10 bases between. CDR3 length: 12 residues. This chain's CDR3 is CASSLPQNTQYF. In DNA, the CDR3 is TGTGCCAGCAGTCTTCCACAAAATACGCAGTATTTT.

In the case of this clone: Relative to the germline gene, one junction end is altered; a read error may explain this. The CDR3: CASSLVFTDTEAFF. DNA of the CDR3: TGTGCCAGCAGTTTAGTTTTCACGGACACCGAAGCTTTCTTT. This chain uses TRBV28 with TRBJ1-1; possibly TRBD1 for D (5 bases). Germline V CDR1 and CDR2: MDHEN, SYDVKM. There are 14 residues in the CDR3.

CDR3 protein: CATRAPGIGELFF. Here the CDR3 DNA reads TGTGCCACCAGGGCTCCGGGGATCGGGGAGCTGTTTTTT. The genes are TRBV24-1 and TRBJ2-2; a weak D match, TRBD2 (5 bases). Germline CDR1 is KGHDR and CDR2 is SFDVKD. The length of the CDR3 is 13 residues. The ends were cut back, 7 bases at V and 7 bases at J, with 12 bases in the middle.

This rearrangement joins TRBV28 to TRBJ2-7; D uncertain. V dropped 2 bases and J dropped 0 bases, with 8 bases sitting between them. Germline V CDR1 and CDR2: MDHEN, SYDVKM. The CDR3 has 14 residues. The CDR3 nucleotides are TGTGCCAGCAGTTTAGCACAGAGCTCCTACGAGCAGTACTTC. As protein: CASSLAQSSYEQYF.

V and J are TRBV6-2 or TRBV6-3 and TRBJ1-5; perhaps TRBD1 as D (6 bases). This CDR3 contains 14 residues. The V end lost 4 bases, the J end lost 4 bases, and 11 bases lay between the germline ends. Germline assignment: CDR1 MNHEY and CDR2 SVGEGT. The CDR3 coding sequence is TGTGCCAGCAGTTCCCTCGGGACAAATCAGCCCCAGCATTTT. It codes for CASSSLGTNQPQHF.